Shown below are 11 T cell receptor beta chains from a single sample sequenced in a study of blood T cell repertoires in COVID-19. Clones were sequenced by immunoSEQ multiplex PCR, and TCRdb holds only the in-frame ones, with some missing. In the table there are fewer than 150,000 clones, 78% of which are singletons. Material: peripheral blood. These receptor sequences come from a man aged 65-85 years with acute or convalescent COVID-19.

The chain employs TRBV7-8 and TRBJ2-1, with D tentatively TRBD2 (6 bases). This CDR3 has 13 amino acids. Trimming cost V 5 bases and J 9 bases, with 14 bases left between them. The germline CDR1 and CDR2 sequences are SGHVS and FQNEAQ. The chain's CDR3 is CASSQSTSSEQFF. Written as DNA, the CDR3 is TGTGCCAGCAGCCAATCGACTAGTAGTGAGCAGTTCTTC.

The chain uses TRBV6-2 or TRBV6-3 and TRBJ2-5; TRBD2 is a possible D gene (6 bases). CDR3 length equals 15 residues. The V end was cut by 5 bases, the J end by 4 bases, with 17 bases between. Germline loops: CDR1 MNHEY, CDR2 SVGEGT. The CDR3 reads CASSRLTSSGETQYF. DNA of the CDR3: TGTGCCAGCAGTCGACTCACTAGCTCGGGAGAGACCCAGTACTTC.

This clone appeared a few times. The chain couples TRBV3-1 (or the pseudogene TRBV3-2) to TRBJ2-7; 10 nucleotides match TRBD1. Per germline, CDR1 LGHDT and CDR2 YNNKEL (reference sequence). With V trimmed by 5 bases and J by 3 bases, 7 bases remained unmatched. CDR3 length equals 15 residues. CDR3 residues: CASSGSGTGDYEQYF. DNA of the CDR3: TGTGCCAGCAGCGGTTCCGGGACAGGGGACTACGAGCAGTACTTC.

The CDR3 nucleotides are TGTGCCAGCAGCTTGCAGCCTTTGGCGGGGAGGTGGGCCCAGTACTTC. This translates into CASSLQPLAGRWAQYF. This chain joins TRBV5-4 and TRBJ2-5, with D possibly being TRBD2 (6 bases). V was trimmed by 1 base and J by 9 bases, leaving 22 bases between them. CDR3 length: 16 amino acids. The germline V gene has CDR1 SGHNT and CDR2 YYREEE (reference sequence).

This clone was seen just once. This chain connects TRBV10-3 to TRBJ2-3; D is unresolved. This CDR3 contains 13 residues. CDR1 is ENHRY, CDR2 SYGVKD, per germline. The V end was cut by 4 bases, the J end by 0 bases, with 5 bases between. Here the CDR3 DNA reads TGTGCCATCAGTGGAGGCAGCACAGATACGCAGTATTTT. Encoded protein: CAISGGSTDTQYF.

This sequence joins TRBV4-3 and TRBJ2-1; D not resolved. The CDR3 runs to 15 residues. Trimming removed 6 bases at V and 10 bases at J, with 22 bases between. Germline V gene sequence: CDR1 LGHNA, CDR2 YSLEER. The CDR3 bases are TGCGCCAGCAGTCAACGTCCCGACCCCCTGGAGGAGCAGTTCTTC. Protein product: CASSQRPDPLEEQFF.

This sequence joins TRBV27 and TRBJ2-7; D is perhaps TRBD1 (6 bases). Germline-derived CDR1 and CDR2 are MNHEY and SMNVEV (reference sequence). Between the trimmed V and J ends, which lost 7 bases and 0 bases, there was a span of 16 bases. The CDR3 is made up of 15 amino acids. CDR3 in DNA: TGTGCCAGCACTCCGAACAGGGACCACTCCTACGAGCAGTACTTC. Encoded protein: CASTPNRDHSYEQYF.

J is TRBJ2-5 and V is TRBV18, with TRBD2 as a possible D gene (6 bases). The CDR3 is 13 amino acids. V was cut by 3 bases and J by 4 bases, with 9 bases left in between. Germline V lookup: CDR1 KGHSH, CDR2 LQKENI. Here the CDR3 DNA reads TGTGCCAGCTCACCGGGACTCTCAGAGACCCAGTACTTC. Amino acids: CASSPGLSETQYF.

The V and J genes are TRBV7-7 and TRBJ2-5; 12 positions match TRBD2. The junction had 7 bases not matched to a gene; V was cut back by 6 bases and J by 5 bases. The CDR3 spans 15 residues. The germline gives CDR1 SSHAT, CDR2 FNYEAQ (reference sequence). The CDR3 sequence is CASSVGGTSGETQYF. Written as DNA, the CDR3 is TGTGCCAGCAGTGTGGGGGGGACTAGCGGGGAGACCCAGTACTTC.

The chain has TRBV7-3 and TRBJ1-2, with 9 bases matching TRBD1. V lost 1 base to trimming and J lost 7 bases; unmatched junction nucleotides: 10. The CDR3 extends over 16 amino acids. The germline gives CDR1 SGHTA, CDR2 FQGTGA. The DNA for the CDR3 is TGTGCCAGCAGCTTAAGCCGGACAGGGGACGGCGGTGGCTACACCTTC. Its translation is CASSLSRTGDGGGYTF.

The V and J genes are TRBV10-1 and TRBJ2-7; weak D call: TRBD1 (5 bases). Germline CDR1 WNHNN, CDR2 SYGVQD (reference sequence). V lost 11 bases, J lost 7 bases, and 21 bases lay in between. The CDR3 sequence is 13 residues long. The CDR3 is CARRFGAKVEQYF. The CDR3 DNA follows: TGCGCCCGAAGGTTTGGGGCGAAGGTGGAGCAGTACTTC.